This paragraph covers one T cell receptor (beta chain) sequence. Germline CDR1 SGHRS, CDR2 YFSETQ. The V and J ends lost 4 bases and 5 bases, in that order; junction bases with no gene match: 5. The length of the CDR3 is 13 residues. This entry is derived from a study of T cell changes during pregnancy in multiple sclerosis. Clones were read by immunoSEQ multiplex PCR, and TCRdb kept only the in-frame ones, dropping some. The sample lists fewer than 140,000 clones, just under 95% seen once, with 1.5% to 2% in the top ten. The rearrangement links TRBV5-1 to TRBJ2-5, with TRBD1 matching over 7 bases. Material: peripheral blood, obtained after pregnancy. The TCR sequence derives from a female donor with multiple sclerosis, enrolled in a pregnancy study. Written as DNA, the CDR3 is TGCGCCAGCAGCCTAGGGGGCGAGGAGACCCAGTACTTC. Protein product: CASSLGGEETQYF.